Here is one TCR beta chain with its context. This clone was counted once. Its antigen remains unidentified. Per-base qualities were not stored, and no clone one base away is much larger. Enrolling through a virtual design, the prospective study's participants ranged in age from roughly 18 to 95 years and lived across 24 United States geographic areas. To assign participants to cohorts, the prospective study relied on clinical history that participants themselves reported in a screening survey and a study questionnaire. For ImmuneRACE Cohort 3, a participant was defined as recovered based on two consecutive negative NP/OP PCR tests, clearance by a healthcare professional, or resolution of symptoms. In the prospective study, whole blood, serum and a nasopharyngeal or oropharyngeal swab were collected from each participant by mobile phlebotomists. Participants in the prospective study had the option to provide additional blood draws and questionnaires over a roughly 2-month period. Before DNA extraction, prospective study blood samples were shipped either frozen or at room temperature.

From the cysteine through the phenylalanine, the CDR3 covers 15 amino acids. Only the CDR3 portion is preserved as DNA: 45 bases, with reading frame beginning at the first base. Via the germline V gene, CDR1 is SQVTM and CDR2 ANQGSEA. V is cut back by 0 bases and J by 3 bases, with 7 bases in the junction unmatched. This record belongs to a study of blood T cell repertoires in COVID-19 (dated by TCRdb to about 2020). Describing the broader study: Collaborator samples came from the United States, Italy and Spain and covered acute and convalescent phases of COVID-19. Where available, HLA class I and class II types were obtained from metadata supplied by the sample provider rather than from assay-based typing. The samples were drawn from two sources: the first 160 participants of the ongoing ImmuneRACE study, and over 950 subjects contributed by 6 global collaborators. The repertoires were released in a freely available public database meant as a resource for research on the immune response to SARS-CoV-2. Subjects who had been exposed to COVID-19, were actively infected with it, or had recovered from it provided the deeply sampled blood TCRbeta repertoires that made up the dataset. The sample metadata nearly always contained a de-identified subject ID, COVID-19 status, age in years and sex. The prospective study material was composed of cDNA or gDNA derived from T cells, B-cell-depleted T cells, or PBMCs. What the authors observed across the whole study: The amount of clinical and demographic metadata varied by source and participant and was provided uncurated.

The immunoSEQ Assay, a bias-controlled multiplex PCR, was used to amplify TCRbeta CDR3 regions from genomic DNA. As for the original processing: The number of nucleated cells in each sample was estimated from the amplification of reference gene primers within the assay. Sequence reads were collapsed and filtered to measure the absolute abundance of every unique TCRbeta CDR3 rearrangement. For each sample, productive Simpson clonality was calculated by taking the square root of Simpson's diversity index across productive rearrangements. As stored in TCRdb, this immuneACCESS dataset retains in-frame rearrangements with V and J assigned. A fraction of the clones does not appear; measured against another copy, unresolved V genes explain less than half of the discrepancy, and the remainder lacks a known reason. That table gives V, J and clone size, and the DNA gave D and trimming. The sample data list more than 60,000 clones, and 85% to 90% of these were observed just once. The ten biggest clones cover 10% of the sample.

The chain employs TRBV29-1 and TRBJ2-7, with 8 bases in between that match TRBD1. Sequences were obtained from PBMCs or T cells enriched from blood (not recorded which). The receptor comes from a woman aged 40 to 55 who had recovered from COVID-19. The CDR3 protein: CSVEDRNRGDYEQYF. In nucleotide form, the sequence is TGCAGCGTTGAAGATCGGAACAGGGGGGACTACGAGCAGTACTTC.